This T cell receptor (beta chain) was recorded in a study of vaccination effects on CD4 cells after COVID-19. General study findings and limits: Few convalescent patients and no early post-infection timepoints were included in the study. Cross-reactivity with common cold coronaviruses was shown by only 1 of 255 vaccine-induced clones in healthy vaccinees.

Antigen-specific CD4+ T cells expanded by the ViraFEST assay with viral peptide pools were then sequenced. Researchers isolated CD4+ T cells once approximately eleven days of culture had elapsed. Testing of the vaccine recipients showed negative nucleocapsid antibodies and no prior SARS-CoV-2 infection. Replacing half the medium with IL-2 medium was done on days 3 and 7. Repertoires were generated with immunoSEQ multiplex PCR, while TCRdb's copy carries only in-frame clones and drops some. The sample has about 71,000 clones, approximately 72% seen once. V was pared by 5 bases and J by 2 bases, with 6 bases of the junction left unmatched. The CDR3 runs to 15 residues. Germline lookup yields CDR1 MNHNY and CDR2 SVGAGI (reference sequence). This clone has only a few counts. The antigen is undetermined.

The sequencing used CD4+ T cells from PBMCs cultured with HCoV-OC43 spike peptides, collected before COVID-19 vaccination. Subset meaning: HCoV-OC43 spike overlapping peptide pool stimulation. J is TRBJ1-3 and V is TRBV6-6, with 7 bases matching TRBD1. The sequence came from a human donor who received a COVID-19 vaccine. CDR3 in amino acids: CASSPTGDAGNTIYF. The CDR3 region has the DNA TGTGCCAGCAGTCCTACAGGGGACGCTGGAAACACCATATATTTT.